This TCR beta chain was found in a study of response to subunit inactivated influenza vaccine. Whole-study findings and limits: T cells newly recruited by each seasonal influenza vaccination are few, the authors suggested.

Via MiXCR, TCRdb re-called the RT-PCR reads, giving one row per CDR3 protein. The profile covers around 520,000 distinct CDR3 sequences, with 25% appearing a single time and approximately 2% taken by the ten largest. Germline loops: CDR1 ENHRY, CDR2 SYGVKD. The CDR3 is 16 residues long. Trimming shortened V by 4 bases and J by 2 bases, and 15 bases separated the two germline ends. This clonotype has more than one count but fewer than ten. Its target is not known. The sequencing used CD4+ T cells sorted from PBMCs, collected around 5 days after vaccination. This receptor was identified in a man aged 45-65 years who received an inactivated influenza vaccine. The chain recombines TRBV10-3 with TRBJ2-1, with D possibly TRBD2 on 6 matching bases. The CDR3 sequence is CAISGVSSDPYNEQFF. The CDR3 coding sequence is TGTGCCATCAGTGGGGTGTCTAGCGATCCCTACAATGAGCAGTTCTTC.